Below are 12 T cell receptor beta chains sequenced from a single sample in a study of blood T cells in healthy people across ages. Primed by a sample-barcoded 5' primer and a J-beta primer mix, a second PCR proceeded for 7 to 11 cycles. TCRdb ran MiXCR on the 5' RACE reads and lists one entry per CDR3 protein. The table shows about 810,000 distinct CDR3 sequences, with around 36% occurring only once. Sequences were obtained from blood. The receptors were sampled from a man aged 18 to 30 in good health.

The genes are TRBV7-9 and TRBJ1-5, with D possibly matching TRBD1 (5 bases). CDR1 SEHNR and CDR2 FQNEAQ come from the germline V gene (reference sequence). The CDR3 is 13 residues long. Trimming cost V 1 base and J 8 bases, with 9 bases left between them. The CDR3 region has the DNA TGTGCCAGCAGCTTAGATTCACAGGAGCCCCAGCATTTT. Amino acid sequence: CASSLDSQEPQHF.

This clonotype was recorded many times. The rearrangement links TRBV20-1 to TRBJ1-2; D ambiguous. V was trimmed by 6 bases and J by 8 bases, leaving 16 bases between them. This CDR3 spans 12 amino acids. The germline CDR1 and CDR2 sequences are DFQATT and SNEGSKA (reference sequence). DNA of the CDR3: TGCAGTGCCGTAGCCGCGGGGTTGGGCTACACCTTC. The encoded protein is CSAVAAGLGYTF.

This clonotype was picked up a small number of times. The chain recombines TRBV12-3 or TRBV12-4 with TRBJ1-1; D remains ambiguous. The CDR3 runs 13 residues. V was clipped by 3 bases and J by 6 bases, with 11 bases between them. CDR3 sequence reads: CASSLQQRAEAFF. As DNA, the CDR3 is TGTGCCAGCAGTTTGCAGCAACGCGCTGAAGCTTTCTTT.

This clonotype was detected ten times or more. Mismatch with germline at one junction end may stem from a read error. This sequence joins TRBV6-6 and TRBJ2-3; D is perhaps TRBD1 (6 bases). The CDR3 runs 15 residues. The germline V gene has CDR1 MNHNY and CDR2 SVGAGI (reference sequence). In DNA form, the CDR3 reads TGTGACAGCAGTTACTCGGCAGGGGGCACAGATACGCAGTATTTT. This encodes CDSSYSAGGTDTQYF.

The chain is built from TRBV6-5 and TRBJ2-4; 12 positions match TRBD2. Matching the DNA end better, TRBJ2-7 makes the J call doubtful. This CDR3 has 14 residues. Germline CDR1 is MNHEY and CDR2 is SVGAGI. The CDR3 region is CASWTSGVSYEQYF. In DNA form, the CDR3 reads TGTGCCAGCTGGACTAGCGGGGTATCCTACGAGCAGTACTTC.

This chain uses TRBV7-2 with TRBJ2-1, with 8 bases that match TRBD2. Germline CDR1 SGHTA, CDR2 FQGNSA. CDR3 size: 13 residues. V lost 2 bases and J lost 15; bases outside the gene matches: 9. DNA of the CDR3: TGTGCCAGCAGCTTATTAGCGGGGCCGGATCCGTTCTTC. The encoded protein is CASSLLAGPDPFF. Based on the CDR3 plus reference TRBV7-2 and TRBJ2-1, the full variable domain is GAGVSQSPSNKVTEKGKDVELRCDPISGHTALYWYRQSLGQGLEFLIYFQGNSAPDKSGLPSDRFSAERTGGSVSTLTIQRTQQEDSAVYLCASSLLAGPDPFFGPGTRLTVL.

This clonotype showed up just a few times. The chain links TRBV2 to TRBJ2-7; D is unresolved. This CDR3 is built from 13 residues. Germline V gene data show CDR1 as SNHLY and CDR2 as FYNNEI. Deletions cut 4 bases from V and 4 bases from J, with 11 bases between. CDR3 loop: CASSGRYGYEQYF. The CDR3 DNA sequence: TGTGCCAGCAGTGGCCGCTATGGATACGAGCAGTACTTC.

This clonotype was observed at least ten times. The chain's CDR3 is CASSLLGLAGETQYF. In DNA, the CDR3 is TGCGCCAGCAGCTTGTTGGGACTAGCGGGAGAGACCCAGTACTTC. The gene calls are TRBV5-1 and TRBJ2-5; 12 bases fit TRBD2. Germline lookup yields CDR1 SGHRS and CDR2 YFSETQ. Germline trimming cut 1 base from V and 4 bases from J; bases unmatched to any gene: 2. This CDR3 spans 15 amino acids.

This clonotype was seen only a few times. V gene TRBV7-9 combines with J gene TRBJ2-7, with D possibly TRBD1 on 6 matching bases. V gave up 5 bases and J gave up 3 bases, with 20 bases separating them. This CDR3 contains 16 residues. Germline CDR1 reads SEHNR; CDR2 reads FQNEAQ (reference sequence). DNA of the CDR3: TGTGCCAGCAGCGTCATCAGGACAGAACGGCTCTACGAGCAGTACTTC. This translates into CASSVIRTERLYEQYF.

J is TRBJ1-5 and V is TRBV3-1; a possible D gene is TRBD1 (5 bases). Germline V CDR1 and CDR2: LGHDT, YNNKEL (reference sequence). The CDR3 has 14 residues. V lost 4 bases, J lost 0 bases, and 7 bases lay in between. The CDR3 DNA is TGTGCCAGCAGCCCGGACACTAGCAATCAGCCCCAGCATTTT. Amino acids: CASSPDTSNQPQHF.

The chain recombines TRBV20-1 with TRBJ1-1; a weak D match, TRBD1 (5 bases). The CDR3 covers 11 residues. Trimming stripped 8 bases from V and 3 bases from J, with 10 bases between. The germline V gene has CDR1 DFQATT and CDR2 SNEGSKA (reference sequence). The CDR3 DNA follows: TGCAGTCCCGGGGGGTACACTGAAGCTTTCTTT. Protein: CSPGGYTEAFF.

The V call is TRBV3-1, the J call TRBJ1-4; tentatively, D is TRBD1 (5 bases). This CDR3 contains 17 residues. The germline gives CDR1 LGHDT, CDR2 YNNKEL (reference sequence). V gave up 0 bases and J gave up 7 bases, with 18 bases separating them. The CDR3 DNA reads as TGTGCCAGCAGCCAAGACCAACGTGGGGGAGTAGGTGAAAAACTGTTTTTT. Translated: CASSQDQRGGVGEKLFF.